Detailed here is one T cell receptor (beta chain). Source study methods: Estimated nucleated cell counts came from reference gene primer amplification. Some clones are missing from TCRdb's copy, which holds only in-frame ones; the method was immunoSEQ multiplex PCR. Clone size and V and J calls were adopted from that table, with D and trimming inferred from the DNA. Of 150,000 to 200,000 clones in the sample, 70% to 90% were seen once. This sample stems from a study of blood T cell repertoires in COVID-19. Study overall: Spain, Italy and the United States supplied samples that represented acute and convalescent COVID-19. Nucleic acid was either cDNA or gDNA, and it came from T cells, B-cell-depleted T cells, or PBMCs.

Germline values: CDR1 SGHVS, CDR2 FQNEAQ. This CDR3 has 14 residues. V was cut by 1 base and J by 7 bases, with 8 bases left in between. Specimen: peripheral blood. The genes are TRBV7-8 and TRBJ1-6; D is unresolved. The sequence was obtained from a human donor in a cohort sampled during active COVID-19. CDR3 protein: CASSLVPVNSPLHF. DNA for the CDR3: TGTGCCAGCAGCTTAGTTCCGGTCAATTCACCCCTCCACTTT.